This section outlines one TCR beta chain sequence together with its context. Its antigen is undetermined. The sort gate was single viable CD3+CD4+CD8-CD45RO+ cells for memory CD4+ T cells. Generated by immunoSEQ multiplex PCR, the TCRdb table keeps only in-frame clones and is missing some. The sample holds tens of thousands of clones; more than 60% are singletons and the top ten take 0.61%. The record originates from a study of memory CD4+ T cells and cytomegalovirus serostatus. Study summary: Donors were healthy Belgian adults, some 10 CMV seropositive and about two dozen seronegative. Study-wide results and caveats: Median bootstrapped AUC for CMV status was about 0.96 originally, approximately 0.93 US-trained. Each of 55 to 80 CMV-associated TCRbeta sequences occurred in one to five individuals. The CMV-associated TCR signature appears largely within the CD4+ memory repertoire.

V gave up 4 bases and J gave up 0 bases; unmatched junction bases: 3. CDR3 length equals 14 residues. In germline, CDR1 is SGHRS, CDR2 YFSETQ. Sequencing was performed on memory CD4+ T cells from blood. The rearrangement joins TRBV5-1 to TRBJ1-2; 7 nucleotides line up with TRBD1. The receptor's source is an adult in good health and CMV-seronegative. The CDR3 region is CASSRDSPNYGYTF. The CDR3 region has the DNA TGCGCCAGCAGCCGGGACAGCCCTAACTATGGCTACACCTTC. The variable domain in full, completed from reference TRBV5-1 and TRBJ1-2, reads KAGVTQTPRYLIKTRGQQVTLSCSPISGHRSVSWYQQTPGQGLQFLFEYFSETQRNKGNFPGRFSGRQFSNSRSEMNVSTLELGDSALYLCASSRDSPNYGYTFGSGTRLTVV.